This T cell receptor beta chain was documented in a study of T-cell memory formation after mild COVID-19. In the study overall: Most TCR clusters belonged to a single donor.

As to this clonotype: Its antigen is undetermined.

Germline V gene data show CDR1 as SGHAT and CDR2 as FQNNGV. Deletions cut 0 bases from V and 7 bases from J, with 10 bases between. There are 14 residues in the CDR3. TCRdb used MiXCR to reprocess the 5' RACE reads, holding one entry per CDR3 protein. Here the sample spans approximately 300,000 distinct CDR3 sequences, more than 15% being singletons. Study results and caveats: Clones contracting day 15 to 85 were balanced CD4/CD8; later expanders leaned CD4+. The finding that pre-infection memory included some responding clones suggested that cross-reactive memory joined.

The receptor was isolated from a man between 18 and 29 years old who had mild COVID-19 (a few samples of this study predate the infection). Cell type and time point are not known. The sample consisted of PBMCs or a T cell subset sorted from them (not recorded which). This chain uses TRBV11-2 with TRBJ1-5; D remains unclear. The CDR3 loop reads CASSLDGDGQPQHF. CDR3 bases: TGTGCCAGCAGCTTAGATGGGGATGGGCAGCCCCAGCATTTT. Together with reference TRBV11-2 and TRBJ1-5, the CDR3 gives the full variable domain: EAGVAQSPRYKIIEKRQSVAFWCNPISGHATLYWYQQILGQGPKLLIQFQNNGVVDDSQLPKDRFSAERLKGVDSTLKIQPAKLEDSAVYLCASSLDGDGQPQHFGDGTRLSIL.